The 21 T cell receptor beta chains reported below all come from one sample, sequenced in a study of CD8+CD57+ T cells in acquired aplastic anemia. Both TCR beta VDJ combination and CDR3 sequence profiling were carried out. Genomic DNA was the template for this profiling. TCRdb re-called the reads through MiXCR, storing one row per CDR3 protein. This table holds some 160,000 distinct CDR3 sequences, 45% to 50% found once. Before being chosen for sequencing, patients had shown CD8+CD57+ cell expansion by flow cytometry. Source material: sorted CD4+, CD8+, or CD8+CD57+ T cells (not recorded which) from PBMCs. Every receptor here comes from a human donor with aplastic anemia.

V and J are TRBV25-1 and TRBJ2-1, with D maybe TRBD2 (6 bases). CDR1 and CDR2 (germline): MGHDK, SYGVNS. The CDR3 is 15 amino acids. Trimming took off 2 bases at V and 2 bases at J, with 10 bases between the two ends. The CDR3 here is CASSEAGFAYNEQFF. CDR3 DNA sequence: TGTGCCAGCAGTGAAGCGGGATTTGCCTACAATGAGCAGTTCTTC. Variable domain in full (rest from reference TRBV25-1 and TRBJ2-1): EADIYQTPRYLVIGTGKKITLECSQTMGHDKMYWYQQDPGMELHLIHYSYGVNSTEKGDLSSESTVSRIRTEHFPLTLESARPSHTSQYLCASSEAGFAYNEQFFGPGTRLTVL.

V usage is TRBV7-6 and J usage is TRBJ2-1; D possibly corresponds to TRBD2 (6 bases). Trimming removed 6 bases at V and 2 bases at J, with 14 bases between. Per the germline V gene, CDR1 is SGHVS and CDR2 is FNYEAQ. CDR3 size: 15 residues. DNA of the CDR3: TGTGCCAGCAGTCCCAGGGCTAGCGCCTACAATGAGCAGTTCTTC. Its protein product is CASSPRASAYNEQFF.

The chain combines TRBV19 with TRBJ1-3; D is undetermined. CDR1 and CDR2 from the germline V gene are LNHDA and SQIVND (reference sequence). V lost 5 bases to trimming and J lost 0 bases, with 8 bases between them. The CDR3 runs 14 residues. The CDR3 nucleotides are TGTGCCAGTAGTTCCAGGCTCTCTGGAAACACCATATATTTT. Translating it yields CASSSRLSGNTIYF.

On this clonotype itself: A read error is possible here, since a much larger clone lies one base away. The chain employs TRBV12-3 or TRBV12-4 and TRBJ2-7; possibly TRBD1 for D (6 bases). The last part of the DNA fits TRBJ2-1 better; the J call may be wrong. The CDR3 contains 14 residues. CDR3 region: CASILTGSYNVQFF. CDR3 coding DNA: TGTGCCAGCATCCTGACAGGCTCCTACAATGTGCAGTTCTTC.

The chain is built from TRBV9 and TRBJ1-6; no clear D gene. Germline CDR1 reads SGDLS; CDR2 reads YYNGEE. With 0 bases removed from V and 9 bases from J, the gap between germline ends came to 10 bases. This CDR3 is 14 amino acids long. The CDR3 region is CASSVESWGSPLHF. Written as DNA, the CDR3 is TGTGCCAGCAGCGTAGAGTCCTGGGGTTCACCCCTCCACTTT. The entire variable domain, with the rest obtained from reference TRBV9 and TRBJ1-6, is as follows: DSGVTQTPKHLITATGQRVTLRCSPRSGDLSVYWYQQSLDQGLQFLIQYYNGEERAKGNILERFSAQQFPDLHSELNLSSLELGDSALYFCASSVESWGSPLHFGNGTRLTVT.

Ten or more counts support this clonotype. J is TRBJ2-7 and V is TRBV9; TRBD2 is a possible D gene (6 bases). CDR3 length: 14 amino acids. V lost 2 bases to trimming and J lost 5 bases, with 14 bases between them. The germline V gene encodes CDR1 SGDLS and CDR2 YYNGEE. The CDR3, as DNA: TGTGCCAGCAGCGTTGACGGGAGTGGCGACGAGCAGTACTTC. Protein product: CASSVDGSGDEQYF.

The CDR3 is CSAAFGQEFNSPLHF. The CDR3, as DNA: TGCAGTGCTGCCTTTGGGCAGGAGTTTAATTCACCCCTCCACTTT. The V gene is TRBV20-1, the J gene TRBJ1-6, with D unresolved. Germline V gives CDR1 DFQATT, CDR2 SNEGSKA (reference sequence). Between the trimmed V and J ends, which lost 5 bases and 6 bases, there was a span of 17 bases. The length of the CDR3 is 15 residues.

This clonotype was recorded once. CDR3 sequence reads: CASSQKQVYEQYF. CDR3 DNA: TGTGCCAGCAGCCAGAAACAGGTCTACGAGCAGTACTTC. J is TRBJ2-7 and V is TRBV14; D is perhaps TRBD1 (5 bases). There are 13 residues in the CDR3. Germline assignment: CDR1 SGHDN and CDR2 FVKESK. The V end was cut by 3 bases, the J end by 3 bases, with 9 bases between. The full variable domain, in which reference TRBV14 and TRBJ2-7 provide the parts outside the CDR3, is EAGVTQFPSHSVIEKGQTVTLRCDPISGHDNLYWYRRVMGKEIKFLLHFVKESKQDESGMPNNRFLAERTGGTYSTLKVQPAELEDSGVYFCASSQKQVYEQYFGPGTRLTVT.

This clonotype was counted many times. The chain uses TRBV13 and TRBJ1-2; D is perhaps TRBD1 (5 bases). Germline values: CDR1 PRHDT, CDR2 FYEKMQ (reference sequence). V dropped 8 bases and J dropped 6 bases, with 16 bases sitting between them. CDR3 length equals 13 residues. The CDR3 region has the DNA TGTGCCAGCCGGGGACCTCCTCGGGATGGCTACACCTTC. Amino acids: CASRGPPRDGYTF.

This sequence joins TRBV10-3 and TRBJ1-2; weak D call: TRBD1 (5 bases). Germline V lookup: CDR1 ENHRY, CDR2 SYGVKD. CDR3 length: 13 residues. With 2 bases removed from V and 7 bases from J, the gap between germline ends came to 11 bases. The CDR3 bases are TGTGCCATCAGTGAGGACAGACGGGGTGGCTACACCTTC. It yields the protein CAISEDRRGGYTF.

This clonotype showed up many times. The chain employs TRBV20-1 and TRBJ2-7, with 16 positions matching TRBD2. The CDR3 has 17 residues. CDR1 DFQATT and CDR2 SNEGSKA come from the germline V gene (reference sequence). Losses at the gene ends were 3 bases for V and 2 bases for J; bases not matched to a gene: 7. The CDR3 protein is CSASLGTSGRETYEQYF. CDR3 nucleotides: TGCAGTGCTAGTCTTGGGACTAGCGGGAGGGAGACCTACGAGCAGTACTTC.

This chain connects TRBV24-1 to TRBJ2-5; D is uncertain. The CDR3 runs to 17 residues. Germline CDR1 and CDR2: KGHDR and SFDVKD. V lost 3 bases, J lost 5 bases, and 21 bases lay in between. The CDR3 reads CATSDPRRENDIETQYF. The CDR3 coding sequence is TGTGCCACCAGTGATCCCCGTAGGGAAAACGATATTGAGACCCAGTACTTC.

The rearrangement uses TRBV19 and TRBJ1-2; a possible D gene is TRBD1 (5 bases). Germline V gene data show CDR1 as LNHDA and CDR2 as SQIVND (reference sequence). The CDR3 runs 16 residues. The ends were cut back, 2 bases at V and 6 bases at J, with 19 bases in the middle. CDR3 sequence (DNA): TGTGCCAGTAGTATATCCTACGTCAGGGCGTTGAATGGCTACACCTTC. Encoded protein: CASSISYVRALNGYTF.

This clonotype was detected ten times or more. This chain connects TRBV9 to TRBJ1-5, with TRBD1 as a possible D gene (5 bases). Between the trimmed V and J ends, which lost 0 bases and 3 bases, there was a span of 10 bases. Germline CDR1 SGDLS, CDR2 YYNGEE. The length of the CDR3 is 15 residues. CDR3 amino acids: CASSVGAGFNQPQHF. CDR3 nucleotide sequence: TGTGCCAGCAGCGTAGGGGCAGGGTTCAATCAGCCCCAGCATTTT. Full variable domain (missing parts from reference TRBV9 and TRBJ1-5): DSGVTQTPKHLITATGQRVTLRCSPRSGDLSVYWYQQSLDQGLQFLIQYYNGEERAKGNILERFSAQQFPDLHSELNLSSLELGDSALYFCASSVGAGFNQPQHFGDGTRLSIL.

The chain links TRBV29-1 to TRBJ1-1, with D tentatively TRBD1 (6 bases). Germline CDR1 and CDR2: SQVTM and ANQGSEA. The CDR3 spans 13 residues. CDR3 region: CRVDRTTNTEAFF. Here the CDR3 DNA reads TGCAGAGTCGACAGGACTACAAACACTGAAGCTTTCTTT.

CDR3: CASSASLAAYEQYF. The CDR3 DNA follows: TGTGCCAGCAGTGCTAGTTTAGCTGCCTACGAGCAGTACTTC. The chain recombines TRBV2 with TRBJ2-7; no clear D gene. The V and J ends lost 4 bases and 2 bases respectively, with 12 bases between them. In germline, CDR1 is SNHLY, CDR2 FYNNEI. The CDR3 runs 14 residues.

In regard to this clonotype: Germline is not matched at one junction end, which may reflect a read error. The chain combines TRBV20-1 with TRBJ2-5; 11 bases match TRBD2. The CDR3 runs to 16 residues. Germline-derived CDR1 and CDR2 are DFQATT and SNEGSKA (reference sequence). The CDR3 coding sequence is TGCAGTGCTAGAGATCTTAGCGGGGGGGCAATGGAGACCCGGTACTTC. Protein sequence: CSARDLSGGAMETRYF.

This clonotype was seen repeatedly, ten times or more. J is TRBJ2-7 and V is TRBV27; D perhaps matches TRBD2 (5 bases). Germline CDR1 is MNHEY and CDR2 is SMNVEV (reference sequence). The CDR3 extends over 13 amino acids. V lost 2 bases and J lost 4, with 9 bases in between. The CDR3 sequence: CASSLRGVYEQYF. CDR3 bases: TGTGCCAGCAGTTTACGGGGTGTGTACGAGCAGTACTTC.

This chain connects TRBV29-1 to TRBJ2-1; D might be TRBD1 (6 bases). This CDR3 is built from 13 residues. Germline loops: CDR1 SQVTM, CDR2 ANQGSEA. Deletions cut 6 bases from V and 12 bases from J, with 21 bases between. The CDR3 DNA follows: TGCAGCGTGGACGGGGCCGCAGGGGATGGGCAGTTCTTC. It translates to CSVDGAAGDGQFF.

J is TRBJ1-5 and V is TRBV25-1; 8 bases align to TRBD1. Germline CDR1 is MGHDK and CDR2 is SYGVNS. V lost 3 bases and J lost 6; bases outside the gene matches: 4. The CDR3 runs 14 residues. CDR3 sequence (DNA): TGTGCCAGCAGTGAGGCAGGGGGCTTTCAGCCCCAGCATTTT. Protein product: CASSEAGGFQPQHF.

The V and J genes are TRBV29-1 and TRBJ2-1, with D possibly matching TRBD2 (6 bases). Looked up from germline, CDR1 is SQVTM and CDR2 is ANQGSEA. With 7 bases removed from V and 3 bases from J, the gap between germline ends came to 7 bases. The CDR3 spans 11 residues. In DNA, the CDR3 is TGCAGCGCGGGACTCTACAATGAGCAGTTCTTC. Translation: CSAGLYNEQFF.